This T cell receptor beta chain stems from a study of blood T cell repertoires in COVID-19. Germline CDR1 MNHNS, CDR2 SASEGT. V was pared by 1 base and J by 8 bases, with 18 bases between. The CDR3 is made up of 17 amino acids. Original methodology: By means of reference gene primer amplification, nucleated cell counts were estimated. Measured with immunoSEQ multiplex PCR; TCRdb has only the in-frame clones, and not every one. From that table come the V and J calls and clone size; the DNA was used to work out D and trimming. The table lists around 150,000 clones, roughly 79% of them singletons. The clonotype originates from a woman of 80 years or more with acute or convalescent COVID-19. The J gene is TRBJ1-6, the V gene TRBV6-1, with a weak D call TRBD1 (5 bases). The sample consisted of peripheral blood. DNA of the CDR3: TGTGCCAGCAGTGAAGGCAGGGCAGGACCACTCGATTCACCCCTCCACTTT. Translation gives CASSEGRAGPLDSPLHF.